This is a list of T cell receptor beta chains from one sample in a study of blood T cells in healthy people across ages. TCRdb analysed the 5' RACE reads with MiXCR anew, one entry per CDR3 protein. Seen here are 1.5 million to 2 million distinct CDR3 sequences, about 30% observed once, and the top ten hold 7.7%. Sequencing used blood. These receptors all come from a young woman in good health. The conserved cysteine and the conserved F or W are not part of the CDR3 here. The listing skips clone size in some rows; elsewhere it reads once, few, many or a size class.

TRBV6-2/TRBV6-3	TRBJ2-3	NA	ASETSNADTQY
TRBV15	TRBJ2-3	few	ATSSDHTDTQY
TRBV7-9	TRBJ2-1	NA	ASSGKQHPRGNEQF
TRBV6-5	TRBJ2-3	many	ASSTRPRDTQY
TRBV4-3	TRBJ2-1	few	ASSQDMDEQF
TRBV5-1	TRBJ2-1	few	ASSLGNTNEQF
TRBV9	TRBJ1-2	many	ASSVLGDGYT
TRBV11-3	TRBJ2-1	NA	ASSFGAEHNEQF
TRBV6-2/TRBV6-3	TRBJ1-2	NA	ASSSDMLIGYT
TRBV7-2	TRBJ2-1	few	ASSYGLGVGDEQF
TRBV20-1	TRBJ2-7	few	SARDHGYYEQY
TRBV29-1	TRBJ2-3	NA	SGVGARGTQY
TRBV27	TRBJ2-7	NA	ASSPILAAPESEQY
TRBV9	TRBJ1-2	few	ASSVDGQAGTWAGYT
TRBV20-1	TRBJ2-3	many	SAGAVSTDTQY
TRBV4-3	TRBJ2-7	few	ASSQEYTLAGGSYEQY
TRBV7-6	TRBJ2-2	NA	ASSATAPSGELF
TRBV28	TRBJ1-2	few	ASSGSSGETYYGYT
TRBV5-1	TRBJ2-1	few	ASSLRPGTSGVYEQF
TRBV11-2	TRBJ1-6	NA	ASSTRDRGRLIGNSPLH
TRBV14	TRBJ1-2	few	ACSHRGQGGYT
TRBV20-1	TRBJ1-1	few	SAALPGQGMNTEAF
TRBV29-1	TRBJ2-3	many	SVGGGRDRGTDTQY
TRBV7-6	TRBJ2-3	many	ASSLAPLEGTQY